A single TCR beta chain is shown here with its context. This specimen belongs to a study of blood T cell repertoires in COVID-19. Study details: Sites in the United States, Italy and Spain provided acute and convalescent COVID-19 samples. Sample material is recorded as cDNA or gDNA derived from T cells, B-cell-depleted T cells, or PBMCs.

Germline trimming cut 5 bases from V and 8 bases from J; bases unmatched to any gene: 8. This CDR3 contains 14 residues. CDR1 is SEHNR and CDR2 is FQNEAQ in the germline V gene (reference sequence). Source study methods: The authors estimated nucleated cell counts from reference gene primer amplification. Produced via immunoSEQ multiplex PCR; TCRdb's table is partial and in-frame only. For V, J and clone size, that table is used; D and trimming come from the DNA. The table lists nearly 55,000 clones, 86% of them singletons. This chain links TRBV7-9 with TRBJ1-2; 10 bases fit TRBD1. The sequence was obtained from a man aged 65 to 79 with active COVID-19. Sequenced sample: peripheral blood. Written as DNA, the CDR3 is TGTGCCAGCAGCCCCCCCGGGACAGGGGAAGGCTACACCTTC. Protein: CASSPPGTGEGYTF. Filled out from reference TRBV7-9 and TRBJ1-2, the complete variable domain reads DTGVSQNPRHKITKRGQNVTFRCDPISEHNRLYWYRQTLGQGPEFLTYFQNEAQLEKSRLLSDRFSAERPKGSFSTLEIQRTEQGDSAMYLCASSPPGTGEGYTFGSGTRLTVV.